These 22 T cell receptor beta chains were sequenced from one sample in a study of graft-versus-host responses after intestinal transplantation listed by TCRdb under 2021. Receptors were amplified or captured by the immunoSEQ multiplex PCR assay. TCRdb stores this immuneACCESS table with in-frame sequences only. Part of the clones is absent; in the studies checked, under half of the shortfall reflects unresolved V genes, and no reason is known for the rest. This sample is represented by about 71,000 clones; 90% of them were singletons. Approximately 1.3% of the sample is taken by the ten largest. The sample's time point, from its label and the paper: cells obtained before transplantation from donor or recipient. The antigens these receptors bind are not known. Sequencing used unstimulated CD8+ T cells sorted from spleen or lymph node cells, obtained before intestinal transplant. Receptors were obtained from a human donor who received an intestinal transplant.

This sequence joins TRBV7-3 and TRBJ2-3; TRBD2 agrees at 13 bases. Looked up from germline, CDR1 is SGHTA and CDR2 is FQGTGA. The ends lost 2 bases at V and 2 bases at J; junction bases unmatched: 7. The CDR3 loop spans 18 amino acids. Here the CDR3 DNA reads TGTGCCAGCAGCTTATCGGAGGGGACTAGCGGGGACACAGATACGCAGTATTTT. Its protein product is CASSLSEGTSGDTDTQYF.

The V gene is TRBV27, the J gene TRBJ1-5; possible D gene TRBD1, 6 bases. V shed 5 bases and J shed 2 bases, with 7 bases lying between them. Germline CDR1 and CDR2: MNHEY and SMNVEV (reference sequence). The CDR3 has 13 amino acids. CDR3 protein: CASSHRGNQPQHF. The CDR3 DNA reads TGTGCCAGCAGTCACAGGGGCAATCAGCCCCAGCATTTT.

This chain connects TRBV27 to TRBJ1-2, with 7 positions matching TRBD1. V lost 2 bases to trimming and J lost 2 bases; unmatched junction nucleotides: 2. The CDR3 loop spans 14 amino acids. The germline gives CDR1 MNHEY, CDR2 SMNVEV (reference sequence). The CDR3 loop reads CASSLQGVNYGYTF. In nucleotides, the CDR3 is TGTGCCAGCAGTTTACAGGGGGTGAACTATGGCTACACCTTC.

CDR3 nucleotides: TGTGCCAGCAGTTACGCCGGGCAGGGGACCTACGAGCAGTACTTC. Residues: CASSYAGQGTYEQYF. The chain recombines TRBV6-5 with TRBJ2-7, with D perhaps TRBD1 (6 bases). The germline V and J ends were trimmed by 2 bases and 2 bases, with 13 bases remaining between them. This CDR3 has 15 residues. Germline assignment: CDR1 MNHEY and CDR2 SVGAGI.

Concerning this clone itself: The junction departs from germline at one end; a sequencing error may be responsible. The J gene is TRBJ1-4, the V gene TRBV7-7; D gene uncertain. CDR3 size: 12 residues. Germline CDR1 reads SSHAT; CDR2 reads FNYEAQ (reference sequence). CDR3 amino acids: CASSPAPEGLFF. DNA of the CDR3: TGTGCTAGCAGCCCGGCCCCAGAGGGACTGTTTTTT.

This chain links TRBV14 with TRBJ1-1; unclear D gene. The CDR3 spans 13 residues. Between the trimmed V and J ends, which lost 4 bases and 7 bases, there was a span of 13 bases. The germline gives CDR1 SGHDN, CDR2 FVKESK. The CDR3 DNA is TGTGCCAGCAGCCCCCGGAGGTTGAGTGAAGCTTTCTTT. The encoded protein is CASSPRRLSEAFF.

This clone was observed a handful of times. The CDR3 nucleotides read TGTGCCAGCAGCTTAGTGGGCCGCGGGTACGAGCAGTACTTC. This sequence encodes CASSLVGRGYEQYF. The V gene is TRBV7-9, the J gene TRBJ2-7; TRBD2 might be the D (5 bases). CDR1 SEHNR and CDR2 FQNEAQ come from the germline V gene (reference sequence). This CDR3 spans 14 amino acids. V lost 1 base and J lost 4, with 11 bases in between. Combining the CDR3 with reference TRBV7-9 and TRBJ2-7 gives the whole variable domain DTGVSQNPRHKITKRGQNVTFRCDPISEHNRLYWYRQTLGQGPEFLTYFQNEAQLEKSRLLSDRFSAERPKGSFSTLEIQRTEQGDSAMYLCASSLVGRGYEQYFGPGTRLTVT.

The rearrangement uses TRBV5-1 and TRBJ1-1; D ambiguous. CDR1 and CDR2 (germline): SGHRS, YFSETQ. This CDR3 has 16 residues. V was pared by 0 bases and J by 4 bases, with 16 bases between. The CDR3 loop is CASSLDGGGYGTEAFF. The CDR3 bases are TGCGCCAGCAGCTTGGATGGCGGCGGGTACGGCACTGAAGCTTTCTTT.

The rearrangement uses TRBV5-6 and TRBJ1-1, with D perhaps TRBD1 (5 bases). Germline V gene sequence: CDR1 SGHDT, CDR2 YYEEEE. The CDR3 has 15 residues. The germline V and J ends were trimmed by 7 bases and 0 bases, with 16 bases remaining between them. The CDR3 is CASDLLQELNTEAFF. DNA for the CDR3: TGTGCCAGCGACCTACTACAGGAACTGAACACTGAAGCTTTCTTT.

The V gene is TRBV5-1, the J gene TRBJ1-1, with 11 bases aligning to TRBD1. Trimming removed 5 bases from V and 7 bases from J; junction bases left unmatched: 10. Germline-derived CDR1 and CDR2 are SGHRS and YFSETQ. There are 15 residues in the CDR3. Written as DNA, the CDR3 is TGCGCCAGCAGTCCGGGACAGGGGGGTCTAGTTGAAGCTTTCTTT. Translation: CASSPGQGGLVEAFF.

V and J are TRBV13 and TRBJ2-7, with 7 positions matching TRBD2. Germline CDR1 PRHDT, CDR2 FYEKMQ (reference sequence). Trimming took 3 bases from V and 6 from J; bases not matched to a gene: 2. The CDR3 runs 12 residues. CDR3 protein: CASSFGEGEQYF. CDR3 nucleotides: TGTGCCAGCAGCTTCGGGGAGGGCGAGCAGTACTTC. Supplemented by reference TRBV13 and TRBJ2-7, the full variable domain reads AAGVIQSPRHLIKEKRETATLKCYPIPRHDTVYWYQQGPGQDPQFLISFYEKMQSDKGSIPDRFSAQQFSDYHSELNMSSLELGDSALYFCASSFGEGEQYFGPGTRLTVT.

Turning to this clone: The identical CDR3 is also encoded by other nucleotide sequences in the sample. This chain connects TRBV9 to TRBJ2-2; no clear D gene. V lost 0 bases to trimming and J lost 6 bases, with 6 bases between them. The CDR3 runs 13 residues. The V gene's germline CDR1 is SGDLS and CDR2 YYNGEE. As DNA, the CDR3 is TGTGCCAGCAGCGTAGGTGGAGCCGGGGAGCTGTTTTTT. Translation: CASSVGGAGELFF.

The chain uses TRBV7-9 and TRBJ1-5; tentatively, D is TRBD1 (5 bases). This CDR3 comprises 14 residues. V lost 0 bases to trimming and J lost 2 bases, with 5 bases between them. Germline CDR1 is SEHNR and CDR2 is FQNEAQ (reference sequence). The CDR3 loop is CASSLARGNQPQHF. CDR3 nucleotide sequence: TGTGCCAGCAGCTTAGCCAGGGGCAATCAGCCCCAGCATTTT.

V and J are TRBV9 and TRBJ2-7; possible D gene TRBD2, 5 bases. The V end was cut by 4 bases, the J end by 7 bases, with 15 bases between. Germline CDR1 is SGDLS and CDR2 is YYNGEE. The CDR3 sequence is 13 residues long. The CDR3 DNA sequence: TGTGCCAGCAGCCCAAGCGCCTCGGGGGAGCAGTACTTC. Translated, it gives CASSPSASGEQYF.

The CDR3 sequence is CASSHGTGDDEQFF. Written as DNA, the CDR3 is TGTGCCAGCAGCCACGGGACAGGCGACGATGAGCAGTTCTTC. V is TRBV7-3 and J is TRBJ2-1, with 8 bases fitting TRBD1. CDR3 length: 14 residues. Germline-derived CDR1 and CDR2 are SGHTA and FQGTGA. Losses at the gene ends were 5 bases for V and 8 bases for J; bases not matched to a gene: 8.

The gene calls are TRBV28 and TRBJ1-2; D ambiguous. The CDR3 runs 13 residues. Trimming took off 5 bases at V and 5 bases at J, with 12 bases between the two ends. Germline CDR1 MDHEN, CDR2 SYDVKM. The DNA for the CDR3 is TGTGCCAGCAGTCTATCTGTGGCTTATGGCTACACCTTC. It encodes CASSLSVAYGYTF.

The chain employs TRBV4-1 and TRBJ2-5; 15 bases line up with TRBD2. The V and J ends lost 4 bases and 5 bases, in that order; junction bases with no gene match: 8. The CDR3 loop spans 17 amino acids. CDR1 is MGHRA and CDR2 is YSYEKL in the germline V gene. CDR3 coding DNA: TGCGCCAGCAGCCCTGGACTAGCGGGGGGGCTCCAGGAGACCCAGTACTTC. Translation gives CASSPGLAGGLQETQYF.

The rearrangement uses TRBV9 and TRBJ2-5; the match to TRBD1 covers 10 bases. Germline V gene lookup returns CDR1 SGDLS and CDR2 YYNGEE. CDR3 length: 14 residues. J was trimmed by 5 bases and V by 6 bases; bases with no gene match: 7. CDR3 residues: CASTPTGGGETQYF. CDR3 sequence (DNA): TGTGCCAGCACCCCGACAGGGGGCGGGGAGACCCAGTACTTC.

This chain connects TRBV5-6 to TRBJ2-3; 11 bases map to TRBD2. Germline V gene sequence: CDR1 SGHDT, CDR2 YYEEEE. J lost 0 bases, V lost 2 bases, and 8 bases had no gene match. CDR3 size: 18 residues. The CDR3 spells CASSFLLAGGISTDTQYF. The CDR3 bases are TGTGCCAGCAGCTTCCTTCTAGCGGGGGGTATAAGCACAGATACGCAGTATTTT.

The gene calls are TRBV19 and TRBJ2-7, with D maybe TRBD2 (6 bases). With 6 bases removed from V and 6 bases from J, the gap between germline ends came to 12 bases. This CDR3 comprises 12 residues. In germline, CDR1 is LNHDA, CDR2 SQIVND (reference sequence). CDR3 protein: CASSLGGTEQYF. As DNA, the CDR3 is TGTGCCAGTAGCCTGGGGGGAACCGAGCAGTACTTC.

CDR3 nucleotide sequence: TGTGCCAGCAGCTTGGAAAGCGGGATTGCCACCGGGGAGCTGTTTTTT. It encodes CASSLESGIATGELFF. The V gene is TRBV5-4, the J gene TRBJ2-2; 7 bases align to TRBD2. The J segment lost 4 bases and the V segment lost 0 bases, leaving 6 bases of the junction unmatched. Germline V CDR1 and CDR2: SGHNT, YYREEE (reference sequence). The CDR3 is 16 amino acids.

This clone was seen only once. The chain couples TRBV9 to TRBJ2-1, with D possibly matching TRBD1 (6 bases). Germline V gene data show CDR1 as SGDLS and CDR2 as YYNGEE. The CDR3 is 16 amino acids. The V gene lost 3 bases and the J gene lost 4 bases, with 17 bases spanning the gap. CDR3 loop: CASSEGEPSIYNEQFF. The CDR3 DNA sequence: TGTGCCAGCAGCGAGGGGGAGCCCTCCATTTACAATGAGCAGTTCTTC.